This note documents a single TCR beta chain sequence. Its antigen is unknown. PCR amplification relied on 60 Vbeta primers (plus 13 Jbeta primers). Libraries were prepared by immunoSEQ multiplex PCR; TCRdb keeps only in-frame clonotypes and omits some of them. The sample records 150,000 to 200,000 clones, more than 65% being singletons. The data derive from a study of cytomegalovirus exposure and HLA in healthy donors. Study findings and constraints: HLA restriction was apparent for most CMV-associated TCR beta chains in a later analysis. The authors confirmed in vitro that three CMV-associated chains were specific for CMV antigens. Follow-up analysis later connected one missense variant in DCLRE1C with trimming of TCR beta V- and J-genes. Accounts indicate the classifier identified cytomegalovirus status with strong specificity and sensitivity.

CDR1 SQVTM and CDR2 ANQGSEA come from the germline V gene. The J segment lost 2 bases and the V segment lost 4 bases, leaving 8 bases of the junction unmatched. The length of the CDR3 is 15 residues. Sequenced input: PBMCs. The origin of this receptor is a man aged 18 to 30 in good health and CMV-seropositive. The chain employs TRBV29-1 and TRBJ1-2; TRBD1 aligns across 9 bases. CDR3 region: CSVGPDRGGNYGYTF. In DNA form, the CDR3 reads TGCAGCGTTGGGCCTGACAGGGGGGGGAACTATGGCTACACCTTC.